The TCR beta chain under discussion was sequenced for a study of shared clonotypes between healthy human individuals. Remarks on this clone: Its cognate antigen is unknown.

Study findings and constraints: Naive subsets tended to show greater estimated richness than memory subsets. Unshared clonotypes carried lower generation probabilities than those common to all four donors.

V dropped 5 bases and J dropped 7; count of bases not matched to a gene: 6. The germline V gene has CDR1 SGHRS and CDR2 YFSETQ. This CDR3 has 14 amino acids. Clones were read by immunoSEQ multiplex PCR, and TCRdb kept only the in-frame ones, dropping some. The data show about 1 million clones, more than 60% seen once. Sequencing input: memory CD4+ T cells sorted from blood. Subset in this sample: CD45RA-negative fraction. The source of this sequence is a man aged 18-30 years in good health. The chain has TRBV5-1 and TRBJ1-4; TRBD1 matches 9 bases. The CDR3 bases are TGCGCCAGCAGGACCGGGACAGGGTTTGAAAAACTGTTTTTT. Protein sequence: CASRTGTGFEKLFF.